One sample yielded the 14 T cell receptor beta chains listed below, sequenced in a study of neurological immune-mediated disorders. Using its own MiXCR run on the 5' RACE reads, TCRdb lists one record per CDR3 protein. Here the sample spans tens of thousands of distinct CDR3 sequences, roughly 15% being singletons. The sample was PBMCs. The origin of the receptors is a woman between 45 and 65 years old in good health.

This clonotype was seen ten or more times. V is TRBV28 and J is TRBJ2-4; possibly TRBD2 for D (6 bases). V dropped 3 bases and J dropped 7 bases, with 10 bases sitting between them. The CDR3 covers 13 residues. The germline gives CDR1 MDHEN, CDR2 SYDVKM. Written as DNA, the CDR3 is TGTGCCAGCAGTTTTGTAAGCGGGAACATTCAGTACTTC. It translates to CASSFVSGNIQYF.

This clonotype was seen ten or more times. The V and J genes are TRBV7-3 and TRBJ2-3; TRBD2 is a possible D gene (6 bases). Germline V lookup: CDR1 SGHTA, CDR2 FQGTGA. V was shortened by 5 bases and J by 3 bases, with 15 bases between the two germline ends. There are 15 residues in the CDR3. In nucleotides, the CDR3 is TGTGCCAGCAGCCCGTCGGTCGGGGGAACAGATACGCAGTATTTT. Translation gives CASSPSVGGTDTQYF.

This chain connects TRBV10-3 to TRBJ2-2; a possible D gene is TRBD2 (6 bases). V was clipped by 4 bases and J by 3 bases, with 18 bases between them. The length of the CDR3 is 17 residues. The germline V gene has CDR1 ENHRY and CDR2 SYGVKD. CDR3 region: CAISGGGARRDTGELFF. The CDR3 DNA follows: TGTGCCATCAGTGGGGGCGGGGCGCGGCGGGACACCGGGGAGCTGTTTTTT.

This clonotype was picked up many times. The J gene is TRBJ2-3, the V gene TRBV20-1, with TRBD1 matching 8 bases. The J segment lost 5 bases and the V segment lost 2 bases, leaving 3 bases of the junction unmatched. This CDR3 is 13 amino acids long. Germline V gives CDR1 DFQATT, CDR2 SNEGSKA (reference sequence). The CDR3 DNA reads TGCAGTGCTAGATTACAGGGGGGAGATACGCAGTATTTT. Translating it yields CSARLQGGDTQYF.

The sample holds many counts of this clonotype. The V and J genes are TRBV9 and TRBJ2-3; D unresolved. V was pared by 3 bases and J by 2 bases, with 7 bases between. CDR1 SGDLS and CDR2 YYNGEE come from the germline V gene. This CDR3 region has 13 residues. The CDR3: CASSDGLTDTQYF. The CDR3 DNA follows: TGTGCCAGCAGCGACGGCCTCACAGATACGCAGTATTTT.

In its sample, this clonotype was seen many times. CDR3 coding DNA: TGTGCCAGCAGCTTTACTCCGGGACTAGGAGGCTCTGGGACCCAGTACTTC. It codes for CASSFTPGLGGSGTQYF. The chain carries TRBV7-9 and TRBJ2-5, with TRBD2 identical over 8 bases. With 3 bases clipped from V and 7 bases from J, the junction kept 16 bases outside the gene matches. Germline V lookup: CDR1 SEHNR, CDR2 FQNEAQ (reference sequence). The CDR3 runs 17 residues.

There are many counts of this clonotype. The CDR3 DNA follows: TGCGCCAGCAGGATCCAGACTACCGGAGCAGATACGCAGTATTTT. Translating it yields CASRIQTTGADTQYF. The V call is TRBV5-1, the J call TRBJ2-3, with TRBD2 as a possible D gene (5 bases). Germline-derived CDR1 and CDR2 are SGHRS and YFSETQ. There are 15 residues in the CDR3. Trimming left V 5 bases short and J 4 bases short, with 17 bases between.

A word on this clonotype: This may be a read error: a much more frequent sequence differs by one nucleotide. The chain carries TRBV24-1 and TRBJ1-3; D not certain. This CDR3 is built from 20 residues. Germline CDR1 KGHDR, CDR2 SFDVKD. The germline V and J ends were trimmed by 5 bases and 4 bases, with 29 bases remaining between them. The CDR3 DNA reads TGTGCCACCAGTGGCTACAAGATCCCAACCGCCTGGCCCCAAGGAAACACCATATATTTT. Protein sequence: CATSGYKIPTAWPQGNTIYF.

The rearrangement uses TRBV5-1 and TRBJ2-5, with 13 bases matching TRBD2. Germline-derived CDR1 and CDR2 are SGHRS and YFSETQ. This CDR3 is 15 amino acids long. J lost 4 bases, V lost 3 bases, and 3 bases had no gene match. The CDR3 sequence is CASSSGLAGLETQYF. CDR3 sequence (DNA): TGCGCCAGCAGCTCGGGACTAGCGGGACTAGAGACCCAGTACTTC. The full variable domain, its missing parts supplied by reference TRBV5-1 and TRBJ2-5, is KAGVTQTPRYLIKTRGQQVTLSCSPISGHRSVSWYQQTPGQGLQFLFEYFSETQRNKGNFPGRFSGRQFSNSRSEMNVSTLELGDSALYLCASSSGLAGLETQYFGPGTRLLVL.

This clonotype was detected many times. The chain joins TRBV10-3 to TRBJ2-7, with TRBD1 identical over 7 bases. This CDR3 is 12 amino acids long. From germline, CDR1 is ENHRY and CDR2 SYGVKD. Trimming cost V 7 bases and J 5 bases; bases outside gene matches: 5. CDR3 protein: CAIKGAGDEQYF. The CDR3 DNA reads TGTGCCATCAAGGGGGCAGGGGACGAGCAGTACTTC.

This clonotype has ten or more counts. This chain connects TRBV18 to TRBJ1-1, with unresolved D. Germline CDR1 is KGHSH and CDR2 is LQKENI. There are 14 residues in the CDR3. V lost 3 bases, J lost 6 bases, and 14 bases lay in between. CDR3 sequence: CASSPSSSVAEAFF. DNA of the CDR3: TGTGCCAGCTCACCGTCATCATCTGTGGCTGAAGCTTTCTTT. The whole variable domain, remainder taken from reference TRBV18 and TRBJ1-1, is NAGVMQNPRHLVRRRGQEARLRCSPMKGHSHVYWYRQLPEEGLKFMVYLQKENIIDESGMPKERFSAEFPKEGPSILRIQQVVRGDSAAYFCASSPSSSVAEAFFGQGTRLTVV.

This clonotype was counted at least ten times. The chain employs TRBV7-8 and TRBJ2-7; TRBD2 agrees at 7 bases. The CDR3 runs to 15 residues. The trim removed 8 bases at V and 0 bases at J, leaving 10 bases unmatched. Germline assignment: CDR1 SGHVS and CDR2 FQNEAQ. CDR3 DNA sequence: TGTGCCAGCGCCTTCGGGGGGAGCCGCTCCTACGAGCAGTACTTC. Amino acids: CASAFGGSRSYEQYF.

This clonotype was detected many times. The V and J genes are TRBV7-2 and TRBJ2-3; D gene uncertain. V lost 2 bases and J 6 bases, leaving 15 bases between the germline ends. The CDR3 consists of 15 residues. Germline V CDR1 and CDR2: SGHTA, FQGNSA. CDR3 residues: CASSLTPSWADTQYF. The CDR3 DNA reads as TGTGCCAGCAGCTTAACACCTAGTTGGGCCGATACGCAGTATTTT.

This clonotype was seen many times. The V call is TRBV20-1, the J call TRBJ2-2; 9 bases are a match to TRBD1. With 3 bases clipped from V and 3 bases from J, the junction kept 2 bases outside the gene matches. The length of the CDR3 is 14 residues. CDR1 and CDR2 from the germline V gene are DFQATT and SNEGSKA (reference sequence). The CDR3 here is CSARDRGHTGELFF. The CDR3 coding sequence is TGCAGTGCTAGGGACAGGGGACACACCGGGGAGCTGTTTTTT.